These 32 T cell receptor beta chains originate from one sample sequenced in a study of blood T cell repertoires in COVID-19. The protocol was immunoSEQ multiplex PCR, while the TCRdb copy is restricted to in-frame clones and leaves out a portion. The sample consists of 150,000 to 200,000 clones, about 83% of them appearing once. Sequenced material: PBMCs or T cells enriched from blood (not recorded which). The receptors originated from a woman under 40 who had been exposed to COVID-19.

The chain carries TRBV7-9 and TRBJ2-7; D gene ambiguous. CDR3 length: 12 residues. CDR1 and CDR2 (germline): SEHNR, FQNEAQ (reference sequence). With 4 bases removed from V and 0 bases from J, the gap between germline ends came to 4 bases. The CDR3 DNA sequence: TGTGCCAGCAGCTCCTCCTCCTACGAGCAGTACTTC. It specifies CASSSSSYEQYF.

The CDR3 DNA follows: TGTGCCAGCAGCTTAACCAAGACTGCCGGGGGCTATGGCTACACCTTC. Amino acid sequence: CASSLTKTAGGYGYTF. The gene calls are TRBV7-2 and TRBJ1-2; tentative D call: TRBD1 (5 bases). The CDR3 consists of 16 residues. Trimming stripped 2 bases from V and 4 bases from J, with 17 bases between. Germline V gene sequence: CDR1 SGHTA, CDR2 FQGNSA.

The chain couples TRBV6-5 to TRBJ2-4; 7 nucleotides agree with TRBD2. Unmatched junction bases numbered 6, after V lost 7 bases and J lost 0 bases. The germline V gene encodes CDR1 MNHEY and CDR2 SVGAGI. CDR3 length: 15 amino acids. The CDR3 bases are TGTGCCAGCACCCCGACTAGCCTAGCCAAAAACATTCAGTACTTC. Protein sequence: CASTPTSLAKNIQYF.

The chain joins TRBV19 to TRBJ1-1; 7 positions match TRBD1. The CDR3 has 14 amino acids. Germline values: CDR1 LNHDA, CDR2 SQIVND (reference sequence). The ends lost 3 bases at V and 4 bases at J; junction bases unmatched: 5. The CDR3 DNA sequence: TGTGCCAGTAGTATCGACAGGGATCTCACTGAAGCTTTCTTT. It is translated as CASSIDRDLTEAFF.

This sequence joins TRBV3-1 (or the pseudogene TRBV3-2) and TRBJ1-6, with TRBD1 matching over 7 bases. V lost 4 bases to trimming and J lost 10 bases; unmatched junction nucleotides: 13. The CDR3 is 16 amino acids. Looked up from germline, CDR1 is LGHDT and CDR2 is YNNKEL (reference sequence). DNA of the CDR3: TGTGCCAGCAGCCCTAACCGGGACAGCTCGAGATCACCCCTCCACTTT. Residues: CASSPNRDSSRSPLHF.

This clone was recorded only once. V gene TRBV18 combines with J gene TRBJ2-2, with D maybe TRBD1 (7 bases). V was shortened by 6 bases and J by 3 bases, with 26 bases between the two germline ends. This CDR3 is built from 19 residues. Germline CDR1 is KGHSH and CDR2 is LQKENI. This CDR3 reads CASSPGEAGGHLDTGELFF. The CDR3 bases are TGTGCCAGCTCCCCCGGGGAGGCAGGGGGGCATTTGGACACCGGGGAGCTGTTTTTT.

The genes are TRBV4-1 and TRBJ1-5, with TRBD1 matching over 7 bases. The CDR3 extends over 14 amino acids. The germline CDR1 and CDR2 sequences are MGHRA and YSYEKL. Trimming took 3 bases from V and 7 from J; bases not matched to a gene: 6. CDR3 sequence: CASSQEGGGQPQHF. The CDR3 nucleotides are TGCGCCAGCAGCCAGGAAGGGGGCGGCCAGCCCCAGCATTTT.

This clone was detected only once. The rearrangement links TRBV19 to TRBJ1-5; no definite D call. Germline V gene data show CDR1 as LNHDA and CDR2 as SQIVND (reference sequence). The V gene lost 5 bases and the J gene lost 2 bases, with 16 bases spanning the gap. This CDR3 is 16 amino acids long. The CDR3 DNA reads TGTGCCAGTAGTTTTAATAGCTGGTTTGGCAATCAGCCCCAGCATTTT. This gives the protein CASSFNSWFGNQPQHF.

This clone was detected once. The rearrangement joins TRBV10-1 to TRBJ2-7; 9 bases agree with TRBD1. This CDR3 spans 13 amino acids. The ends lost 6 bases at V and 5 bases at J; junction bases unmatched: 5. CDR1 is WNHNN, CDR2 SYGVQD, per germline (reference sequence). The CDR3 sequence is CASSKDRGHEQYF. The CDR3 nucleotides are TGCGCCAGCAGCAAGGACAGGGGCCACGAGCAGTACTTC.

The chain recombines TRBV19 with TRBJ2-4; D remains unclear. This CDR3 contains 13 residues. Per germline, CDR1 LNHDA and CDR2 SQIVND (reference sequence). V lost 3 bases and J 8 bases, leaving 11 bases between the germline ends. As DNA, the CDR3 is TGTGCCAGTAGTATCCTCTCCCTCGACATTCAGTACTTC. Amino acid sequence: CASSILSLDIQYF.

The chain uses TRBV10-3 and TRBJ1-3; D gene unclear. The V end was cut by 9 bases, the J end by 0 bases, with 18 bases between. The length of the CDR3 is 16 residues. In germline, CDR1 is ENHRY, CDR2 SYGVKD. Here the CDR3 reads CAIQDSAADSGNTIYF. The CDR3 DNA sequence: TGTGCCATTCAGGACTCCGCTGCAGACTCTGGAAACACCATATATTTT.

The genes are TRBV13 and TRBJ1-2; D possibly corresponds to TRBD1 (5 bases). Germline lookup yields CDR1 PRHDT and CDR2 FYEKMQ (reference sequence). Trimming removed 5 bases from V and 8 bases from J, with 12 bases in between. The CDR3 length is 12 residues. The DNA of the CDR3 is TGTGCCAGCAGCGAAGGACAACAGGGCTACACCTTC. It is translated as CASSEGQQGYTF.

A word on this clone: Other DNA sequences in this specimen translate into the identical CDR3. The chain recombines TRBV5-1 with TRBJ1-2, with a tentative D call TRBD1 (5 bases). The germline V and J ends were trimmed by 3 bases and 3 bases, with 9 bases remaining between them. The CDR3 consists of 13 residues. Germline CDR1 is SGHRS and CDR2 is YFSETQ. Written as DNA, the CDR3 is TGCGCCAGCAGCTCTCAGGGCGACTATGGCTACACCTTC. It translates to CASSSQGDYGYTF.

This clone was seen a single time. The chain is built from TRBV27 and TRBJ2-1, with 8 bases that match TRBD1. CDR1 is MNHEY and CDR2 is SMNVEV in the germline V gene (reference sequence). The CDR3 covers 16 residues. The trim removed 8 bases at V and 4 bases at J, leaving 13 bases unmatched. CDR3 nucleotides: TGTGCCAGCTCTGGCTTGGGGACAGGCGTATACAATGAGCAGTTCTTC. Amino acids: CASSGLGTGVYNEQFF.

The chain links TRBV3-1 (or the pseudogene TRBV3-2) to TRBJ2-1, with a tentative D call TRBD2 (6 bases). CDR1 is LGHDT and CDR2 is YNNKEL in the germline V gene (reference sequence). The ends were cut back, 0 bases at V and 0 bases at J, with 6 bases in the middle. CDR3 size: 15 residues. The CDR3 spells CASSQEAGSYNEQFF. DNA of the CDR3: TGTGCCAGCAGCCAAGAAGCGGGCTCCTACAATGAGCAGTTCTTC.

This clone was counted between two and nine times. The CDR3 nucleotides read TGCGCCAGCAGCTACGGACAGGGCGAAGAAAAACTGTTTTTT. Amino acids: CASSYGQGEEKLFF. The chain links TRBV5-1 to TRBJ1-4; TRBD1 matches 8 bases. The germline V gene encodes CDR1 SGHRS and CDR2 YFSETQ. There are 14 residues in the CDR3. The V and J ends lost 3 bases and 8 bases, in that order; junction bases with no gene match: 6.

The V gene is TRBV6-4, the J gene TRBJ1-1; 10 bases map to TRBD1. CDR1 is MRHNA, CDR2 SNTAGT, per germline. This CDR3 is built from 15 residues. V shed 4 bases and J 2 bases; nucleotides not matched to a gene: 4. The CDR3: CASSADRGKNTEAFF. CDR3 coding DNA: TGTGCCAGCAGTGCGGACAGGGGGAAAAACACTGAAGCTTTCTTT.

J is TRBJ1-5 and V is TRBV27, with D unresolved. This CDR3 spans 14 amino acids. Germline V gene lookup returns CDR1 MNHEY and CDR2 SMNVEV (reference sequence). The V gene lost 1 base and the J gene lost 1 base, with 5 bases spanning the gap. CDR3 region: CASSLFSSNQPQHF. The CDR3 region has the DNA TGTGCCAGCAGTTTATTCTCCAGCAATCAGCCCCAGCATTTT.

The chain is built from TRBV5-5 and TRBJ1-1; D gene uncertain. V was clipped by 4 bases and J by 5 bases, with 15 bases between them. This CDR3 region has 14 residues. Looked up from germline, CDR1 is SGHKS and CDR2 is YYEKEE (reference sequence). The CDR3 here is CASSPQALRTEAFF. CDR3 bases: TGTGCCAGCAGCCCCCAGGCTCTAAGGACTGAAGCTTTCTTT.

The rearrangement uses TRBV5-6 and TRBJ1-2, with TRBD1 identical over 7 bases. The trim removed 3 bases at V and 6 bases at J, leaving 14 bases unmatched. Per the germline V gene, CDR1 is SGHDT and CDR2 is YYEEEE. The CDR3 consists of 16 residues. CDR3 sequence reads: CASSSPGAGTADGYTF. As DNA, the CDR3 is TGTGCCAGCAGCTCCCCCGGTGCTGGGACAGCCGATGGCTACACCTTC.

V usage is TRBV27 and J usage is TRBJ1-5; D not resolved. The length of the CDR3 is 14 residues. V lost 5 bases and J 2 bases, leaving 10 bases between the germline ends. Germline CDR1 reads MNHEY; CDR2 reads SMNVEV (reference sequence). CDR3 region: CASSRKEGNQPQHF. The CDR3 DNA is TGTGCCAGCAGTAGAAAAGAGGGCAATCAGCCCCAGCATTTT.

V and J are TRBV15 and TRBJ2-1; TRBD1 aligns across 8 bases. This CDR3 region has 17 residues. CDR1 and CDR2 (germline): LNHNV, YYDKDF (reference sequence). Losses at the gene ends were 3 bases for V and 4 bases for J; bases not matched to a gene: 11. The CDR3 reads CATSRGIPGQAYNEQFF. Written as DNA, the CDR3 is TGTGCCACCAGCAGGGGGATACCGGGACAGGCATACAATGAGCAGTTCTTC.

The CDR3 loop reads CASSLISVYSNQPQHF. The CDR3, as DNA: TGTGCCAGCAGCTTAATATCAGTATATAGCAATCAGCCCCAGCATTTT. The V call is TRBV11-2, the J call TRBJ1-5; no reliable D call. Germline-derived CDR1 and CDR2 are SGHAT and FQNNGV. V was trimmed by 2 bases and J by 0 bases, leaving 11 bases between them. CDR3 length equals 16 residues.

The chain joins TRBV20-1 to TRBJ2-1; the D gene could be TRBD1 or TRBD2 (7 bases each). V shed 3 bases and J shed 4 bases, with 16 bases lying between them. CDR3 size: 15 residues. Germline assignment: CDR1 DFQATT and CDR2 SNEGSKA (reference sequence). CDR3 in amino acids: CSASGGDRYYNEQFF. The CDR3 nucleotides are TGCAGTGCTAGTGGGGGGGACAGATATTACAATGAGCAGTTCTTC.

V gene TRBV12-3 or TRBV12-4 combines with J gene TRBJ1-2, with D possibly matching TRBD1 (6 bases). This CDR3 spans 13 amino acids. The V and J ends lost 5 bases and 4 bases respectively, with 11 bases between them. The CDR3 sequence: CASSPDSFYGYTF. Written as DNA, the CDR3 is TGTGCCAGCAGTCCGGACAGTTTCTATGGCTACACCTTC.

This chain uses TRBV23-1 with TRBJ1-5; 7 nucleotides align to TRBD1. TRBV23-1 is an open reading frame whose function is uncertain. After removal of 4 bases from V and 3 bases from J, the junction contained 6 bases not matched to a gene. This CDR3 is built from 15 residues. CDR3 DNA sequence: TGCGCCAGCAGTCGGGACAGAGCCAACAATCAGCCCCAGCATTTT. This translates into CASSRDRANNQPQHF.

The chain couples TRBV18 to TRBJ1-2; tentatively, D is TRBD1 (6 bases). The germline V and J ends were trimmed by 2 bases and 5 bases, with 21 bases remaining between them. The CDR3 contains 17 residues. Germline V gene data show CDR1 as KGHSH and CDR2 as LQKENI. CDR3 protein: CASSPTLSGASSYGYTF. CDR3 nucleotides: TGTGCCAGCTCACCAACGTTATCAGGGGCCTCCAGTTATGGCTACACCTTC.

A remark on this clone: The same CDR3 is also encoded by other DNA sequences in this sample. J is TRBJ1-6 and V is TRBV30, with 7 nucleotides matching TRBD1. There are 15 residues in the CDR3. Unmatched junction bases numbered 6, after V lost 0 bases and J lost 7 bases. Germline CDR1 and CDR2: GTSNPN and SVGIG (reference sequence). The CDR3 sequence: CAWSVLGTANSPLHF. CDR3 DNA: TGTGCCTGGAGTGTACTTGGGACAGCCAATTCACCCCTCCACTTT.

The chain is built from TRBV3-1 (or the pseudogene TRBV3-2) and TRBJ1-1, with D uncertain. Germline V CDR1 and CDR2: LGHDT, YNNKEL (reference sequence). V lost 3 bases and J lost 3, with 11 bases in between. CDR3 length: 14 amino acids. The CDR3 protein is CASSQAGGYTEAFF. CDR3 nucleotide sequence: TGTGCCAGCAGCCAGGCGGGAGGATACACTGAAGCTTTCTTT.

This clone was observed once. The CDR3 is CASSSNSVETQYF. For the CDR3, the DNA is TGTGCCAGCAGCTCCAATTCAGTAGAGACCCAGTACTTC. The V call is TRBV11-2, the J call TRBJ2-5, with D hard to call. Trimming shortened V by 4 bases and J by 4 bases, and 10 bases separated the two germline ends. Germline loops: CDR1 SGHAT, CDR2 FQNNGV. This CDR3 is 13 amino acids long.

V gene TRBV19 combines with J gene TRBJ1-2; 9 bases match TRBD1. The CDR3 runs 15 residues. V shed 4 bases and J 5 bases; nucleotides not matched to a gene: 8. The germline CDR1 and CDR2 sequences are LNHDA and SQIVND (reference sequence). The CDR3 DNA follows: TGTGCCAGTAGTAAGAAACCGACAGGGGGGTATGGCTACACCTTC. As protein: CASSKKPTGGYGYTF.

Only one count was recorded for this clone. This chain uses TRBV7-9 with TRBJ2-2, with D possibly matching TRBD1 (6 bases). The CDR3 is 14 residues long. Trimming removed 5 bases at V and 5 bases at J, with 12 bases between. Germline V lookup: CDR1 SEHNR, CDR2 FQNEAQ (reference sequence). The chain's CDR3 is CASSNSGETGELFF. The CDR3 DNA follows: TGTGCCAGCAGCAACTCAGGGGAAACCGGGGAGCTGTTTTTT.